This is a list of T cell receptor beta chains from one sample in a study of breast tumors, draining lymph nodes, adjacent tissues. In TCRdb, the multiplex PCR reads were re-called with MiXCR into one record per CDR3 protein. This sample has around 230,000 distinct CDR3 sequences, with about 32% found just once. The sample taken for sequencing was axillary lymph node tissue. The source of these receptors is a female donor with breast cancer. Some clones in this sample may be carry-over from other donors' samples. Both conserved end residues are part of each CDR3. The order of the fields is CDR3 DNA, CDR3 protein, D gene, J gene, V gene, clone size. The D gene is left open where the match is weak. Only some rows state a clone size, as once, few, many or a class for expanded clones.

cdr3_nt: TGTGCCAGCAGCTTAGAAAGCGGGAGTGCCTACGAGCAGCACTTC
cdr3_aa: CASSLESGSAYEQHF
d_call: TRBD2
j_call: TRBJ2-7
v_call: TRBV7-6
clone_size: NA

cdr3_nt: TGTGCCAGTAGCCTACGGGCGTCGGGTAATTCACCCCTCCACTTT
cdr3_aa: CASSLRASGNSPLHF
d_call: NA
j_call: TRBJ1-6
v_call: TRBV19
clone_size: NA

cdr3_nt: TGTGCCAGCAGTCCAGAGACGACAGGGAGCAATCGGCCCCAGCATTTT
cdr3_aa: CASSPETTGSNRPQHF
d_call: TRBD1
j_call: TRBJ1-5
v_call: TRBV7-2
clone_size: NA

cdr3_nt: TGTGCCAGTAGTATTGGGTTACCCTACAATGAGCAGTTCTTC
cdr3_aa: CASSIGLPYNEQFF
d_call: NA
j_call: TRBJ2-1
v_call: TRBV19
clone_size: many

cdr3_nt: TGCAGTGCTATTCAAGCGGGAGTAAACTACAATGAGCAGTTCTTC
cdr3_aa: CSAIQAGVNYNEQFF
d_call: TRBD2
j_call: TRBJ2-1
v_call: TRBV20-1
clone_size: many

cdr3_nt: TGTGCCAGCAGCCAAGATTACGGAGTAGACACCGGGGAGCTGTTTTTT
cdr3_aa: CASSQDYGVDTGELFF
d_call: NA
j_call: TRBJ2-2
v_call: TRBV3-1
clone_size: many

cdr3_nt: TGTGCCAGAAGTTTGGACGGGTACGAGCAGTACTTC
cdr3_aa: CARSLDGYEQYF
d_call: NA
j_call: TRBJ2-7
v_call: TRBV28
clone_size: NA

cdr3_nt: NA
cdr3_aa: CASSEYHEQYFGELFF
d_call: NA
j_call: TRBJ2-2
v_call: TRBV2
clone_size: NA

cdr3_nt: TGTGCCAGCAGTGAAAGCGGGAGGCCCTCCTATGGCTACACCTTC
cdr3_aa: CASSESGRPSYGYTF
d_call: NA
j_call: TRBJ1-2
v_call: TRBV2
clone_size: NA

cdr3_nt: TGTGCCATCAGTGCTGACAGGGGGTACGAGCAGTACTTC
cdr3_aa: CAISADRGYEQYF
d_call: TRBD1
j_call: TRBJ2-7
v_call: TRBV10-3
clone_size: many

cdr3_nt: TGCGCCAGCAGTGACGTAAATACAGATACGCAGTATTTT
cdr3_aa: CASSDVNTDTQYF
d_call: NA
j_call: TRBJ2-3
v_call: TRBV10-2
clone_size: many

cdr3_nt: TGCGCCAGCGGCCAAGTCTTGGAAAAACTGTTTTTT
cdr3_aa: CASGQVLEKLFF
d_call: NA
j_call: TRBJ1-4
v_call: TRBV4-1
clone_size: once

cdr3_nt: TGTGCCAGTAGTCCCCTCGGCAGCACTGAAGCTTTCTTT
cdr3_aa: CASSPLGSTEAFF
d_call: NA
j_call: TRBJ1-1
v_call: TRBV19
clone_size: NA

cdr3_nt: TGCAGTGCTAGAGATGCCGTAAAGAGTTACACAACTGAGCAGTTCTTC
cdr3_aa: CSARDAVKSYTTEQFF
d_call: NA
j_call: TRBJ2-1
v_call: TRBV20-1
clone_size: many

cdr3_nt: TGTGCCAGCAGTGATTTGGGGGGCCTTACTCAAGAGACCCAGTACTTC
cdr3_aa: CASSDLGGLTQETQYF
d_call: NA
j_call: TRBJ2-5
v_call: TRBV2
clone_size: many

cdr3_nt: TGTGCCAGCAGTTTAGACGCAAGGGGGGAGCTGTTTTTT
cdr3_aa: CASSLDARGELFF
d_call: NA
j_call: TRBJ2-2
v_call: TRBV28
clone_size: few

cdr3_nt: TGTGCCAGCAGCCAAGGGGACGGCTATCAGCCCCAGCATTTT
cdr3_aa: CASSQGDGYQPQHF
d_call: NA
j_call: TRBJ1-5
v_call: TRBV3-1
clone_size: many

cdr3_nt: TGTGCCAGCAGTTTCGACAGGGGCTACACCTTC
cdr3_aa: CASSFDRGYTF
d_call: NA
j_call: TRBJ1-2
v_call: TRBV12-3/TRBV12-4
clone_size: few

cdr3_nt: TGCAGTGCTAGAGTCCCCGGACTCTATGAAATTTCACCCCTCCACTTT
cdr3_aa: CSARVPGLYEISPLHF
d_call: NA
j_call: TRBJ1-6
v_call: TRBV20-1
clone_size: many

cdr3_nt: TGTGCCAGTAGTATCGGGCGCAGTTACTATGGCTACACCTTC
cdr3_aa: CASSIGRSYYGYTF
d_call: NA
j_call: TRBJ1-2
v_call: TRBV19
clone_size: many

cdr3_nt: TGTGCCAGCAGCGTAGAAATAGTCGGGGAGACCCAGTCCTTC
cdr3_aa: CASSVEIVGETQSF
d_call: NA
j_call: TRBJ2-5
v_call: TRBV9
clone_size: many

cdr3_nt: TGCGCCAGCAGCTCTGGACGGACTAATGAAAAACTGTTTTTT
cdr3_aa: CASSSGRTNEKLFF
d_call: NA
j_call: TRBJ1-4
v_call: TRBV5-1
clone_size: many

cdr3_nt: TGTGCCAGCAGCTTGCCTGGTCCCAGGGAGACCCAGTACTTC
cdr3_aa: CASSLPGPRETQYF
d_call: NA
j_call: TRBJ2-5
v_call: TRBV5-8
clone_size: many

cdr3_nt: TGTGCCAGCAGCTGGACTAGCCAACCAAAAGGAGAGACCCAGTACTTC
cdr3_aa: CASSWTSQPKGETQYF
d_call: TRBD2
j_call: TRBJ2-5
v_call: TRBV11-2
clone_size: NA

cdr3_nt: TGTGCCAGCAGCTTTAGCACCGGGACAGGGGACAATGAGCAGTTCTTC
cdr3_aa: CASSFSTGTGDNEQFF
d_call: TRBD1
j_call: TRBJ2-1
v_call: TRBV7-9
clone_size: many

cdr3_nt: TGTGCCAGTAGCCAAGATCGGGGTGAAGGGGATGAAAAACTGTTTTTT
cdr3_aa: CASSQDRGEGDEKLFF
d_call: NA
j_call: TRBJ1-4
v_call: TRBV4-2
clone_size: NA

cdr3_nt: TGTGCCAGCAGGCCCGAGGGCTACGAGCAGTACTTC
cdr3_aa: CASRPEGYEQYF
d_call: NA
j_call: TRBJ2-7
v_call: TRBV2
clone_size: many

cdr3_nt: TGTGCCAGTAGTCCATCTACTAGCGGGAGGGCCGGGACCTACAATGAGCAGTTCTTC
cdr3_aa: CASSPSTSGRAGTYNEQFF
d_call: TRBD2
j_call: TRBJ2-1
v_call: TRBV19
clone_size: many

cdr3_nt: TGTGCCAGCAACCGTGGACAGAGTAAAGAGACCCAGTACTTC
cdr3_aa: CASNRGQSKETQYF
d_call: NA
j_call: TRBJ2-5
v_call: TRBV4-2
clone_size: NA

cdr3_nt: TGTGCCAGCAGCTTAACTGGGACAGGGGGTTTAGAGACCCAGTACTTC
cdr3_aa: CASSLTGTGGLETQYF
d_call: TRBD1
j_call: TRBJ2-5
v_call: TRBV7-3
clone_size: NA

cdr3_nt: TGCAGCGTCCAGGGTGGGAGGGGCCTTTCGACAGATACGCAGTATTTT
cdr3_aa: CSVQGGRGLSTDTQYF
d_call: TRBD2
j_call: TRBJ2-3
v_call: TRBV29-1
clone_size: NA

cdr3_nt: TGCGCCAGCAGCTTGGCGTCGACTGCCTATAAAGAGACCCAGTACTTC
cdr3_aa: CASSLASTAYKETQYF
d_call: NA
j_call: TRBJ2-5
v_call: TRBV5-1
clone_size: many

cdr3_nt: TGCGCCAGCAGCCAAGGCCCCGGGACAGGGGGCCTGCACACCATATATTTT
cdr3_aa: CASSQGPGTGGLHTIYF
d_call: TRBD1
j_call: TRBJ1-3
v_call: TRBV4-3
clone_size: many

cdr3_nt: TGTGCCATCAGTGACCTCGGGGAGCTGTTTTTT
cdr3_aa: CAISDLGELFF
d_call: NA
j_call: TRBJ2-2
v_call: TRBV10-3
clone_size: NA

cdr3_nt: TGTGCCATCAGTGAGGGGGACAGGGAAAGGTACGAGCAGTACTTC
cdr3_aa: CAISEGDRERYEQYF
d_call: TRBD1
j_call: TRBJ2-7
v_call: TRBV10-3
clone_size: many

cdr3_nt: TGCAGTGCGTCGACTAGCGGGGTTGGGGAGACCCAGTACTTC
cdr3_aa: CSASTSGVGETQYF
d_call: TRBD2
j_call: TRBJ2-5
v_call: TRBV20-1
clone_size: NA

cdr3_nt: TGCAGTGGACGACCTAAGGGGGAAGCTTTCTTT
cdr3_aa: CSGRPKGEAFF
d_call: NA
j_call: TRBJ1-1
v_call: TRBV20-1
clone_size: NA

cdr3_nt: TGTGCCAGCAGCTATAGCGGGCAGGTCACGTACGAGCAGTACTTC
cdr3_aa: CASSYSGQVTYEQYF
d_call: TRBD2
j_call: TRBJ2-7
v_call: TRBV5-8
clone_size: many

cdr3_nt: TGTGCCAGCAGCTTTTCTAGCGGGGACTACGAGCAGTACTTC
cdr3_aa: CASSFSSGDYEQYF
d_call: TRBD2
j_call: TRBJ2-7
v_call: TRBV7-2
clone_size: many

cdr3_nt: TGTGCCAGTAGTAGAGGGACTGCCGGGGCCAACGTCCTGACTTTC
cdr3_aa: CASSRGTAGANVLTF
d_call: NA
j_call: TRBJ2-6
v_call: TRBV19
clone_size: many

cdr3_nt: TGTGCCAGCAGCCAAGACAGGGAAGCTTCACCCCTCCACTTT
cdr3_aa: CASSQDREASPLHF
d_call: NA
j_call: TRBJ1-6
v_call: TRBV4-2
clone_size: NA

cdr3_nt: TGTGCCAGCAGCTCCCACAGGGATCAGCCCCAGCATTTT
cdr3_aa: CASSSHRDQPQHF
d_call: NA
j_call: TRBJ1-5
v_call: TRBV7-8
clone_size: many

cdr3_nt: TGTGCCAGCAGTTTCCTGTCTAATGAAAAACTGTTTTTT
cdr3_aa: CASSFLSNEKLFF
d_call: NA
j_call: TRBJ1-4
v_call: TRBV12-3/TRBV12-4
clone_size: many

cdr3_nt: TGTGCCGACGACAGCCATCTCCACTTT
cdr3_aa: CADDSHLHF
d_call: NA
j_call: TRBJ1-6
v_call: TRBV11-2
clone_size: NA

cdr3_nt: TGTGCCGGGGAGCACCGGGAGGTAGATGAGCAGTTCTTC
cdr3_aa: CAGEHREVDEQFF
d_call: TRBD2
j_call: TRBJ2-1
v_call: TRBV2
clone_size: many

cdr3_nt: TGTGCCAGCAGCCCTCACGGAGGGACTAGCGGGAGAAGGGAGACCCAGTACTTC
cdr3_aa: CASSPHGGTSGRRETQYF
d_call: TRBD2
j_call: TRBJ2-5
v_call: TRBV9
clone_size: NA

cdr3_nt: TGTGCCAGCAGTTATAGCACCGGGACTAAGGATACGCAGTATTTT
cdr3_aa: CASSYSTGTKDTQYF
d_call: TRBD2
j_call: TRBJ2-3
v_call: TRBV6-2/TRBV6-3
clone_size: NA

cdr3_nt: TGTGCCAGCAGTCACTTTGGCTACACCTTC
cdr3_aa: CASSHFGYTF
d_call: NA
j_call: TRBJ1-2
v_call: TRBV6-1
clone_size: many

cdr3_nt: TGTGCCAGCTGGCCGGTGGGGTTCGGGTCCACTGAAGCTTTCTTT
cdr3_aa: CASWPVGFGSTEAFF
d_call: NA
j_call: TRBJ1-1
v_call: TRBV13
clone_size: NA

cdr3_nt: TGCAGCGTTGCTGGGGGCCGGCACCAAGAGACCCAGTACTTC
cdr3_aa: CSVAGGRHQETQYF
d_call: NA
j_call: TRBJ2-5
v_call: TRBV29-1
clone_size: NA

cdr3_nt: TGTGCCAGCAGCAGACAGGGATCAGTGAGTTACAATGAGCAGTTCTTC
cdr3_aa: CASSRQGSVSYNEQFF
d_call: TRBD1
j_call: TRBJ2-1
v_call: TRBV5-4
clone_size: many

cdr3_nt: TGTGCCAGCAGTCGCGCCGGCAATGAGCAGTTCTTC
cdr3_aa: CASSRAGNEQFF
d_call: NA
j_call: TRBJ2-1
v_call: TRBV12-3/TRBV12-4
clone_size: many

cdr3_nt: TGTGCCAGCAGCTTAGTCGCAGGGACGAACACCGGGGAGCTGTTTTTT
cdr3_aa: CASSLVAGTNTGELFF
d_call: NA
j_call: TRBJ2-2
v_call: TRBV11-2
clone_size: many

cdr3_nt: TGTGCCAGCAGACGCCTTGGACAGGGGGGGACTGAAGCTTTCTTT
cdr3_aa: CASRRLGQGGTEAFF
d_call: TRBD1
j_call: TRBJ1-1
v_call: TRBV6-6
clone_size: few

cdr3_nt: TGTGCCAGTAGTATTCCGGGGGGAGCCAACACCATATATTTT
cdr3_aa: CASSIPGGANTIYF
d_call: NA
j_call: TRBJ1-3
v_call: TRBV19
clone_size: NA

cdr3_nt: TGTGCCAGCAGTACGACAGTTAATCAGCCCCAGCATTTT
cdr3_aa: CASSTTVNQPQHF
d_call: NA
j_call: TRBJ1-5
v_call: TRBV28
clone_size: many

cdr3_nt: TGTGCCAGCAACCGAGCGGGCGCTACCTACGAGCAGTACTTC
cdr3_aa: CASNRAGATYEQYF
d_call: NA
j_call: TRBJ2-7
v_call: TRBV11-2
clone_size: many

cdr3_nt: TGTGCCAGCAGCGTTGACTATGGCTGCACCTTC
cdr3_aa: CASSVDYGCTF
d_call: NA
j_call: TRBJ1-2
v_call: TRBV2
clone_size: NA